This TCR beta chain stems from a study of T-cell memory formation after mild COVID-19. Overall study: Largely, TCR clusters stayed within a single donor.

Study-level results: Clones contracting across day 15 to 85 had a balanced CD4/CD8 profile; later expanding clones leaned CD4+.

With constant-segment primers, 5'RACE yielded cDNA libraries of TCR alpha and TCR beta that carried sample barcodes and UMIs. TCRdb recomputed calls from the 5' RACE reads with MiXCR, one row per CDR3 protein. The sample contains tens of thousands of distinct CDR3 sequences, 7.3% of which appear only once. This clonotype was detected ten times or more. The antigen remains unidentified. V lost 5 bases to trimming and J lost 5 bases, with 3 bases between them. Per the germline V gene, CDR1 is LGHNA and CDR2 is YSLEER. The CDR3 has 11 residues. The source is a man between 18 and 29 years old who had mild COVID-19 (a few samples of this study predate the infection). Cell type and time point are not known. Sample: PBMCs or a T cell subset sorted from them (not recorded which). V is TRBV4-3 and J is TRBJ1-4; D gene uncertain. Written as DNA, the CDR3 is TGCGCCAGCAGCATAAATGAAAAACTGTTTTTT. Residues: CASSINEKLFF.